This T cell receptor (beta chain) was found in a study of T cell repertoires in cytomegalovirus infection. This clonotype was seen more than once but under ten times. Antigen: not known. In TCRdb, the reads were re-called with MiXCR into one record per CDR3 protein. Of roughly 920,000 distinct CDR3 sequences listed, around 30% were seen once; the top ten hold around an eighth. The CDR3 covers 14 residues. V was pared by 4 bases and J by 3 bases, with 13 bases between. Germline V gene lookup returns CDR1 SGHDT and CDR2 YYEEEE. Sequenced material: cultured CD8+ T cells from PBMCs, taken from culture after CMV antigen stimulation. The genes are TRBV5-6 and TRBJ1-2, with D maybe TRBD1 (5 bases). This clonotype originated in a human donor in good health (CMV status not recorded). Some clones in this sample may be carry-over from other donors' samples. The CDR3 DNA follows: TGTGCCAGCAGCGGGGGTCTGGGGGACTATGGCTACACCTTC. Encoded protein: CASSGGLGDYGYTF.